The TCR beta chain under discussion was sequenced for a study of OX40 agonist ivuxolimab in advanced cancers. Looking at the study overall: Partial responses occurred in three patients (one hepatocellular carcinoma, two cutaneous melanoma).

Between the trimmed V and J ends, which lost 0 bases and 3 bases, there was a span of 15 bases. The CDR3 length is 16 residues. Germline assignment: CDR1 MNHEY and CDR2 SVGAGI. TCRdb's table, derived via immunoSEQ multiplex PCR, lists solely in-frame clones and lacks some. Of about 32,000 clones in the sample, 88% were seen once. Broader study findings: Undetermined was the antigen specificity of the expanded peripheral T cells.

At cycle 4 day 1, cycle 7 day 1, and baseline, blood was sampled. A remark on this clone: The target antigen is unknown.

The sample was CD4+ or CD8+ T cells sorted from blood, taken in a trial of the OX40 agonist ivuxolimab. The rearrangement joins TRBV6-5 to TRBJ2-7; TRBD1 might be the D (6 bases). This receptor was identified in an adult with an advanced solid tumor such as melanoma, head and neck, liver or kidney cancer. CDR3 nucleotide sequence: TGTGCCAGCAGTTACTCCGGGACACTCCTATACTACGAGCAGTACTTC. Protein sequence: CASSYSGTLLYYEQYF.